These 26 T cell receptor beta chains were all obtained from the same sample, sequenced in a study of early T cells in non-severe SARS-CoV-2 infection. TCRdb itself ran the 5' RACE reads through MiXCR, one entry per CDR3 protein. Counted here are about 83,000 distinct CDR3 sequences, roughly 13% occurring once; the ten biggest clones make up about 1.5%. Sequencing was performed on whole blood. These receptors came from an adult who was a healthcare worker with PCR-confirmed SARS-CoV-2 infection or an uninfected control (not recorded which).

This clonotype has at least ten counts. The chain combines TRBV7-2 with TRBJ1-2, with D possibly matching TRBD1 (6 bases). Trimming cost V 3 bases and J 4 bases, with 12 bases left between them. Per germline, CDR1 SGHTA and CDR2 FQGNSA. The CDR3 runs 14 residues. CDR3 loop: CASSFRGAGYGYTF. The CDR3 nucleotides are TGTGCCAGCAGCTTCAGGGGCGCCGGCTATGGCTACACCTTC.

This clonotype was found a few times. The chain carries TRBV29-1 and TRBJ1-5; 7 nucleotides align to TRBD1. The CDR3 runs to 16 residues. The J segment lost 5 bases and the V segment lost 4 bases, leaving 14 bases of the junction unmatched. Per the germline V gene, CDR1 is SQVTM and CDR2 is ANQGSEA. CDR3 nucleotides: TGCAGCGTTGCGAACCGGTTCGGGACAGAGGATCAGCCCCAGCATTTT. Its translation is CSVANRFGTEDQPQHF.

This clonotype was seen a handful of times. The V gene is TRBV12-3 or TRBV12-4, the J gene TRBJ1-1; TRBD1 matches at 7 bases. V was pared by 3 bases and J by 6 bases, with 10 bases of the junction left unmatched. This CDR3 spans 15 amino acids. The CDR3, as DNA: TGTGCCAGCAGTTTCGGGCGGACAGGAAGGGCTGAAGCTTTCTTT. Translated, it gives CASSFGRTGRAEAFF.

The chain uses TRBV2 and TRBJ2-1; perhaps TRBD1 as D (5 bases). The CDR3 length is 14 residues. Trimming took 0 bases from V and 6 from J, leaving 9 bases between them. Germline V gives CDR1 SNHLY, CDR2 FYNNEI. The CDR3 region has the DNA TGTGCCAGCAGTGAAGCGGGGCAGGGCAATGAGCAGTTCTTC. Translating gives CASSEAGQGNEQFF.

The chain is built from TRBV3-1 and TRBJ2-6; TRBD2 matches 8 bases. Germline values: CDR1 LGHDT, CDR2 YNNKEL (reference sequence). V gave up 1 base and J gave up 0 bases; unmatched junction bases: 5. The CDR3 runs 18 residues. This CDR3 reads CASSQAPGGSSGANVLTF. DNA for the CDR3: TGTGCCAGCAGCCAAGCCCCGGGGGGGAGCTCTGGGGCCAACGTCCTGACTTTC. Drawing the rest from reference TRBV3-1 and TRBJ2-6, the complete variable domain is DTAVSQTPKYLVTQMGNDKSIKCEQNLGHDTMYWYKQDSKKFLKIMFSYNNKELIINETVPNRFSPKSPDKAHLNLHINSLELGDSAVYFCASSQAPGGSSGANVLTFGAGSRLTVL.

Only a few counts were recorded for this clonotype. This rearrangement joins TRBV18 to TRBJ1-1; no clear D gene. Germline CDR1 reads KGHSH; CDR2 reads LQKENI. Between the trimmed V and J ends, which lost 4 bases and 0 bases, there was a span of 12 bases. This CDR3 is 15 amino acids long. The CDR3 DNA sequence: TGTGCCAGCTCACGGGAGGGTGCCGTGAACACTGAAGCTTTCTTT. Translated: CASSREGAVNTEAFF.

The table lists this clonotype with many counts. The V gene is TRBV20-1, the J gene TRBJ2-3; weak D call: TRBD2 (7 bases). CDR1 DFQATT and CDR2 SNEGSKA come from the germline V gene (reference sequence). The CDR3 runs to 16 residues. Trimming removed 0 bases from V and 4 bases from J, with 17 bases in between. In DNA, the CDR3 is TGCAGTGCTAGAGATCTCGGGTCGGGGGGCGCAGATACGCAGTATTTT. This translates into CSARDLGSGGADTQYF.

The chain links TRBV2 to TRBJ1-1; D is ambiguous. The V end was cut by 6 bases, the J end by 6 bases, with 14 bases between. CDR1 is SNHLY, CDR2 FYNNEI, per germline. This CDR3 is 13 amino acids long. CDR3 sequence reads: CASSLKLQPEAFF. Written as DNA, the CDR3 is TGTGCCAGCAGCTTGAAGTTACAGCCTGAAGCTTTCTTT.

This clonotype was recorded a few times. The rearrangement links TRBV19 to TRBJ1-4; a weak D match, TRBD1 (5 bases). V was trimmed by 3 bases and J by 5 bases, leaving 28 bases between them. CDR3 length: 20 amino acids. Germline CDR1 LNHDA, CDR2 SQIVND (reference sequence). The CDR3 nucleotides read TGTGCCAGTAGTATCACCGGGACCTCCCACAATACTATTATGAATGAAAAACTGTTTTTT. Translated: CASSITGTSHNTIMNEKLFF.

This clonotype was seen ten or more times. The rearrangement links TRBV20-1 to TRBJ2-7, with unresolved D. Germline lookup yields CDR1 DFQATT and CDR2 SNEGSKA (reference sequence). This CDR3 spans 18 amino acids. Trimming stripped 0 bases from V and 2 bases from J, with 23 bases between. The CDR3 nucleotides read TGCAGTGCTAGAGATCGCGCCGCCGATACAACCAACCCCTACGAGCAGTACTTC. This sequence encodes CSARDRAADTTNPYEQYF.

This sequence joins TRBV7-9 and TRBJ1-2; weak D call: TRBD1 (6 bases). Germline V gene sequence: CDR1 SEHNR, CDR2 FQNEAQ (reference sequence). CDR3 length: 16 residues. Trimming stripped 1 base from V and 4 bases from J, with 16 bases between. The CDR3 sequence: CASSLEYREQGYGYTF. CDR3 nucleotides: TGTGCCAGCAGCTTAGAGTACAGGGAGCAAGGCTATGGCTACACCTTC.

The gene calls are TRBV20-1 and TRBJ1-1, with D possibly being TRBD1 (6 bases). Germline V gene sequence: CDR1 DFQATT, CDR2 SNEGSKA (reference sequence). This CDR3 has 12 amino acids. Trimming cost V 3 bases and J 3 bases, with 8 bases left between them. The CDR3 nucleotides are TGCAGTGCTAGGGACAGTTACACTGAAGCTTTCTTT. Its translation is CSARDSYTEAFF.

Only a few counts were recorded for this clonotype. J is TRBJ1-1 and V is TRBV10-2; TRBD1 might be the D (5 bases). Germline values: CDR1 WSHSY, CDR2 SAAADI. V lost 2 bases, J lost 4 bases, and 11 bases lay in between. The length of the CDR3 is 14 residues. CDR3: CASSEGQRSTEAFF. CDR3 coding DNA: TGCGCCAGCAGTGAGGGACAAAGGAGCACTGAAGCTTTCTTT.

This CDR3 is CSAPGLADAEQYF. CDR3 DNA: TGCAGTGCCCCGGGACTAGCCGACGCCGAGCAGTACTTC. The chain is built from TRBV20-1 and TRBJ2-7; TRBD2 matches at 9 bases. The CDR3 extends over 13 amino acids. The V gene end was trimmed by 6 bases and the J gene end by 6 bases; junction bases not matched to a gene: 9. Per germline, CDR1 DFQATT and CDR2 SNEGSKA (reference sequence).

The rearrangement joins TRBV12-5 to TRBJ2-2; TRBD2 matches 8 bases. The J segment lost 6 bases and the V segment lost 1 base, leaving 1 base of the junction unmatched. The CDR3 length is 14 residues. Germline values: CDR1 LGHNT, CDR2 FRNRAP. The CDR3 sequence is CASGLALAAGELFF. Written as DNA, the CDR3 is TGTGCTAGTGGTTTGGCACTAGCGGCCGGGGAGCTGTTTTTT. Full variable domain (outside the CDR3, taken from reference TRBV12-5 and TRBJ2-2): DARVTQTPRHKVTEMGQEVTMRCQPILGHNTVFWYRQTMMQGLELLAYFRNRAPLDDSGMPKDRFSAEMPDATLATLKIQPSEPRDSAVYFCASGLALAAGELFFGEGSRLTVL.

This clonotype was recorded many times. This sequence joins TRBV12-3 or TRBV12-4 and TRBJ1-5, with TRBD1 as a possible D gene (6 bases). The CDR3 totals 15 residues. V lost 5 bases, J lost 3 bases, and 14 bases lay in between. CDR3 residues: CASSGFGGANQPQHF. The CDR3 DNA reads as TGTGCCAGCAGTGGGTTCGGGGGGGCCAATCAGCCCCAGCATTTT.

DNA for the CDR3: TGTGCCTGGACCGCGAAGGGGGCCTCTGGAAACACCATATATTTT. This gives the protein CAWTAKGASGNTIYF. V usage is TRBV30 and J usage is TRBJ1-3, with TRBD1 identical over 7 bases. The V segment lost 4 bases and the J segment 0 bases; nucleotides outside the gene matches: 6. The germline V gene has CDR1 GTSNPN and CDR2 SVGIG (reference sequence). CDR3 length: 15 amino acids.

The V call is TRBV9, the J call TRBJ1-1, with TRBD1 identical over 9 bases. Losses at the gene ends were 3 bases for V and 5 bases for J; bases not matched to a gene: 5. Germline lookup yields CDR1 SGDLS and CDR2 YYNGEE. CDR3 length: 14 residues. The CDR3 region is CASSGWDRETEAFF. The CDR3, as DNA: TGTGCCAGCAGCGGATGGGACAGGGAGACTGAAGCTTTCTTT.

This clonotype was counted once. A read error may explain this, as a much larger clone is one base away. V usage is TRBV3-1 and J usage is TRBJ1-1; TRBD1 is a possible D gene (5 bases). In germline, CDR1 is LGHDT, CDR2 YNNKEL (reference sequence). The V gene lost 0 bases and the J gene lost 10 bases, with 9 bases spanning the gap. The CDR3 extends over 12 amino acids. The CDR3 spells CASSQEGTRAFF. For the CDR3, the DNA is TGTGCCAGCAGCCAAGAGGGGACGAGAGCTTTCTTT.

This clonotype occurred a few times. V usage is TRBV18 and J usage is TRBJ2-1; no clear D. V lost 6 bases to trimming and J lost 0 bases, with 18 bases between them. The CDR3 sequence is 17 residues long. CDR1 and CDR2 from the germline V gene are KGHSH and LQKENI. The CDR3 sequence: CASSALRTASSYNEQFF. In DNA, the CDR3 is TGTGCCAGCTCGGCACTCCGGACGGCCAGCTCCTACAATGAGCAGTTCTTC. The full variable domain, in which reference TRBV18 and TRBJ2-1 provide the parts outside the CDR3, is NAGVMQNPRHLVRRRGQEARLRCSPMKGHSHVYWYRQLPEEGLKFMVYLQKENIIDESGMPKERFSAEFPKEGPSILRIQQVVRGDSAAYFCASSALRTASSYNEQFFGPGTRLTVL.

The rearrangement uses TRBV11-2 and TRBJ2-3; tentatively, D is TRBD2 (7 bases). V was pared by 5 bases and J by 7 bases, with 22 bases between. CDR1 SGHAT and CDR2 FQNNGV come from the germline V gene. This CDR3 spans 16 amino acids. CDR3 in DNA: TGTGCCAGCAGCCCCGGGGAAGGGGGGGTAGGGCATACGCAGTATTTT. It translates to CASSPGEGGVGHTQYF.

This clonotype came up many times. Written as DNA, the CDR3 is TGCAGCGTTGGTAGACAGCCCCACACTGAAGCTTTCTTT. Protein: CSVGRQPHTEAFF. The chain joins TRBV29-1 to TRBJ1-1; weak D call: TRBD1 (5 bases). V was pared by 4 bases and J by 3 bases, with 12 bases between. Germline V lookup: CDR1 SQVTM, CDR2 ANQGSEA. The CDR3 is 13 amino acids.

At least ten counts were recorded for this clonotype. The chain has TRBV2 and TRBJ2-7; D perhaps matches TRBD1 (5 bases). Trimming shortened V by 6 bases and J by 12 bases, and 18 bases separated the two germline ends. This CDR3 is built from 12 residues. CDR1 is SNHLY, CDR2 FYNNEI, per germline. The CDR3 DNA is TGTGCCAGCAGAGTAACTCGGACAAGCCCGTACTTC. Residues: CASRVTRTSPYF.

CDR3 sequence reads: CSASHPRGPYEQYF. As DNA, the CDR3 is TGCAGTGCTAGCCACCCCAGGGGGCCCTACGAGCAGTACTTC. This chain uses TRBV20-1 with TRBJ2-7, with TRBD1 identical over 8 bases. The CDR3 has 14 residues. V lost 3 bases to trimming and J lost 2 bases; unmatched junction nucleotides: 6. Germline V lookup: CDR1 DFQATT, CDR2 SNEGSKA (reference sequence).

The rearrangement joins TRBV20-1 to TRBJ2-1; 9 bases are shared with TRBD2. This CDR3 is built from 15 residues. From germline, CDR1 is DFQATT and CDR2 SNEGSKA (reference sequence). Unmatched junction bases numbered 9, after V lost 5 bases and J lost 4 bases. The CDR3 here is CSACGLARAYNEQFF. The CDR3 DNA reads as TGCAGTGCTTGCGGACTAGCGAGAGCGTACAATGAGCAGTTCTTC.

This chain connects TRBV3-1 to TRBJ2-3; D is undetermined. The CDR3 runs to 12 residues. Germline V gene data show CDR1 as LGHDT and CDR2 as YNNKEL (reference sequence). Trimming shortened V by 2 bases and J by 6 bases, and 6 bases separated the two germline ends. CDR3 sequence (DNA): TGTGCCAGCAGCCAATTAGGGGATACGCAGTATTTT. As protein: CASSQLGDTQYF.